This is a list of T cell receptor beta chains from one sample in a study of T cell repertoires in cytomegalovirus infection. Each CDR3 protein gets one entry after TCRdb re-called the reads with MiXCR. The top ten clones hold less than 3% of a sample with 310,000 or so distinct CDR3 sequences, 9.6% of them seen once. The sequenced sample consisted of PBMCs. These receptors were taken from a human donor in good health (CMV status not recorded). Some clones in this sample may be carry-over from other donors' samples. The CDR3 runs from the conserved cysteine through the conserved F or W. The D gene is left open where the match is weak. Clone sizes are given selectively: once, few, many, or a class where the clone is expanded.

TRBD2 many TRBJ2-1 TRBV4-1 CASSHGRGGIEQFF TGCGCCAGCAGCCACGGGCGGGGGGGCATTGAGCAGTTCTTC
TRBD1 many TRBJ2-2 TRBV19 CASRNRGQNTGELFF TGTGCCAGTCGAAACAGGGGTCAGAACACCGGGGAGCTGTTTTTT
. . TRBJ2-7 TRBV13 CASSSLGGGTFPYEQYF TGTGCCAGCAGTTCACTTGGGGGAGGGACATTCCCCTACGAGCAGTACTTC
. many TRBJ1-3 TRBV28 CASTPGGQSLSGNTIYF TGTGCCAGCACCCCTGGGGGTCAAAGCCTCTCTGGAAACACCATATATTTT
TRBD1 . TRBJ1-1 TRBV6-2/TRBV6-3 CASSRTGFAEAFF TGTGCCAGCAGCAGGACAGGGTTCGCTGAAGCTTTCTTT
. many TRBJ1-3 TRBV7-2 CASSFISGNTIYF TGTGCCAGCAGCTTCATCTCTGGAAACACCATATATTTT
TRBD1 once TRBJ2-5 TRBV10-3 CAIRVTGEETQYF TGTGCCATCAGGGTGACAGGGGAAGAGACCCAGTACTTC
TRBD1 few TRBJ1-5 TRBV29-1 CSVQTGERQPQHF TGCAGCGTTCAAACAGGGGAGAGGCAGCCCCAGCATTTT
. many TRBJ1-6 TRBV20-1 CASQAAGNSPLHF TGCGCCTCCCAGGCGGCAGGGAATTCACCCCTCCACTTT
TRBD2 . TRBJ2-1 TRBV3-1 CASSPKPLAGGFYNEQFF TGTGCCAGCAGCCCTAAGCCCCTAGCGGGGGGGTTCTACAATGAGCAGTTCTTC
TRBD1 . TRBJ1-5 TRBV30 CAWTRYRGTGSQPQHF TGTGCCTGGACCCGCTACCGGGGGACAGGGTCTCAGCCCCAGCATTTT
TRBD1 . TRBJ2-7 TRBV13 CASSSRDRNYEQYF TGTGCCAGCAGCTCCCGGGACAGGAACTACGAGCAGTACTTC
. many TRBJ2-2 TRBV2 CASSPRVANTGELFF TGTGCCAGCAGCCCCAGGGTGGCGAACACCGGGGAGCTGTTTTTT
TRBD1 few TRBJ1-1 TRBV7-9 CARTGTVNTEAFF TGTGCACGGACCGGGACAGTGAACACTGAAGCTTTCTTT
. many TRBJ2-7 TRBV25-1 CASSESGVGKNYEQYF TGTGCCAGCAGTGAATCAGGGGTCGGAAAGAATTACGAGCAGTACTTC
. few TRBJ2-4 TRBV28 CASSFRIAKNIQYF TGTGCCAGCAGCTTCAGGATAGCCAAAAACATTCAGTACTTC
TRBD2 many TRBJ2-5 TRBV7-2 CASSSTSGGTWEETQYF TGTGCCAGCAGCTCGACTAGCGGGGGTACATGGGAAGAGACCCAGTACTTC
. many TRBJ2-1 TRBV2 CASSGVNEQFF TGTGCCAGCAGTGGAGTTAATGAGCAGTTCTTC
TRBD1 many TRBJ1-1 TRBV10-3 CATRSAGTGDVEAFF TGTGCCACCAGGTCCGCCGGGACAGGGGACGTTGAAGCTTTCTTT
. many TRBJ1-5 TRBV15 CATSRGDSGNQPQHF TGTGCCACCAGCAGAGGCGACAGCGGGAATCAGCCCCAGCATTTT
TRBD2 . TRBJ2-7 TRBV3-1 CASSQDRLAGGDEQYF TGTGCCAGCAGCCAAGATAGACTAGCGGGGGGAGACGAGCAGTACTTC
TRBD1 many TRBJ1-2 TRBV6-1 CASSYAGTGGYGYTF TGTGCCAGCAGTTATGCCGGGACAGGGGGCTATGGCTACACCTTC
. many TRBJ2-3 TRBV19 CASSRQGNTDTQYF TGTGCCAGTAGTAGGCAGGGAAACACAGATACGCAGTATTTT
TRBD2 . TRBJ2-1 TRBV15 CATSRGQSRSGGAGNNEQFF TGTGCCACCAGCAGAGGACAGTCGCGTAGCGGGGGGGCCGGGAACAATGAGCAGTTCTTC
TRBD2 few TRBJ2-1 TRBV6-5 CASSYVRGTYNEQFF TGTGCCAGCAGTTACGTGCGGGGGACTTACAATGAGCAGTTCTTC
. many TRBJ2-1 TRBV29-1 CSVEDPALGSYNEQFF TGCAGCGTTGAAGACCCCGCCTTAGGGTCCTACAATGAGCAGTTCTTC
TRBD1 many TRBJ1-2 TRBV29-1 CSATGQLGYTF TGCAGCGCCACGGGACAGTTGGGCTACACCTTC
. many TRBJ2-2 TRBV7-2 CASSLIAGTANTGELFF TGTGCCAGCAGCTTAATCGCGGGGACGGCGAACACCGGGGAGCTGTTTTTT
TRBD1 many TRBJ1-6 TRBV29-1 CSVGLGTGGSPLHF TGCAGCGTTGGGTTAGGAACAGGGGGATCACCCCTCCACTTT
TRBD1 many TRBJ1-3 TRBV7-9 CASSLKDRGENTIYF TGTGCCAGCAGCTTAAAGGACAGGGGAGAAAACACCATATATTTT
. many TRBJ2-5 TRBV28 CASSLFPSQETQYF TGTGCCAGCAGTTTATTTCCTAGCCAAGAGACCCAGTACTTC